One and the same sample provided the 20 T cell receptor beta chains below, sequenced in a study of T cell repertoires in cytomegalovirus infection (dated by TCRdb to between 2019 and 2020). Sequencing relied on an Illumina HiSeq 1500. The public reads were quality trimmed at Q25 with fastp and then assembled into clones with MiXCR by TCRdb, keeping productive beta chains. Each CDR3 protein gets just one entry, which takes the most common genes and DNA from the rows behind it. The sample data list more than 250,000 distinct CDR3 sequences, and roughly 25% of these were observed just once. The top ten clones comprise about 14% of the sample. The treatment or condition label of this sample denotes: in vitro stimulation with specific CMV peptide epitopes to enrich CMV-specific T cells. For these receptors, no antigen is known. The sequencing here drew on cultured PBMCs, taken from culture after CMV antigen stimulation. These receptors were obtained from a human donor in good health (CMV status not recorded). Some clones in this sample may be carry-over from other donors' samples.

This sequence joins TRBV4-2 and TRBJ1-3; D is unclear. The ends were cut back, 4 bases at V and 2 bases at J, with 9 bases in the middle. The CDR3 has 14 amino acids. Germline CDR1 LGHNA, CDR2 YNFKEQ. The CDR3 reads CASSRLGTGNTIYF. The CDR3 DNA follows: TGTGCCAGCAGCCGACTAGGGACTGGAAACACCATATATTTT.

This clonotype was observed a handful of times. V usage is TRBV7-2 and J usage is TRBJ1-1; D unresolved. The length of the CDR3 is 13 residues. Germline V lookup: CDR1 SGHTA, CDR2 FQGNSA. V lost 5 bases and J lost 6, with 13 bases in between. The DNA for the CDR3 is TGTGCCAGCAGCCCCGAGTGGACCCCTGAAGCTTTCTTT. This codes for CASSPEWTPEAFF.

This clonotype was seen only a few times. For the CDR3, the DNA is TGTGCCAGCAGCTTAGGGCGGGGACCCTACGAGCAGTACGTC. As protein: CASSLGRGPYEQYV. This chain joins TRBV7-2 and TRBJ2-7; possible D gene TRBD2, 6 bases. V shed 1 base and J shed 2 bases, with 9 bases lying between them. CDR1 and CDR2 (germline): SGHTA, FQGNSA. The CDR3 spans 14 residues.

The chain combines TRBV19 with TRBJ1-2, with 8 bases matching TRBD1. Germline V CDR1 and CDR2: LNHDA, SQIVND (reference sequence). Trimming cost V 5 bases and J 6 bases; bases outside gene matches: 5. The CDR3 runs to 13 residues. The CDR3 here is CASSSGGAHGYTF. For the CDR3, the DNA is TGTGCCAGTAGTTCAGGGGGCGCCCATGGCTACACCTTC.

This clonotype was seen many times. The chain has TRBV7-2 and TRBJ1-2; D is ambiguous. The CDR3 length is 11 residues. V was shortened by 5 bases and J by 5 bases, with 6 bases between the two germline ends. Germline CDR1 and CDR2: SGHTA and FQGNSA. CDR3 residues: CASSGRYGYTF. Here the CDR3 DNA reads TGTGCCAGCAGCGGACGATATGGCTACACCTTC.

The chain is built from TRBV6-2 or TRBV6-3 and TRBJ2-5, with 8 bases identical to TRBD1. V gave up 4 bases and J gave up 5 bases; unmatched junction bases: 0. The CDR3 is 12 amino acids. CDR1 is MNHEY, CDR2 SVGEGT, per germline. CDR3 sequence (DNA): TGTGCCAGCAGTTGGGACAGGGAGACCCAGTACTTC. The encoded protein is CASSWDRETQYF.

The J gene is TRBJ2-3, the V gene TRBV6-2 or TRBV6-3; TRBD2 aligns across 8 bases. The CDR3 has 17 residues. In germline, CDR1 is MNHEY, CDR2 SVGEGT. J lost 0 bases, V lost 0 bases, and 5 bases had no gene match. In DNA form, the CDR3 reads TGTGCCAGCAGTTACTCCCGGACTAGCTCTAGCACAGATACGCAGTATTTT. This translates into CASSYSRTSSSTDTQYF.

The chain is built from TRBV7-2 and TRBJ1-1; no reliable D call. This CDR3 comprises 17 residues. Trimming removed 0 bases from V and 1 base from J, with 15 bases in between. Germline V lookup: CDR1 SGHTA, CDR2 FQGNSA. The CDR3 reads CASSLASTGRRNTEAFF. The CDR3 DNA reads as TGTGCCAGCAGCTTAGCCTCGACGGGGAGAAGGAACACTGAAGCTTTCTTT.

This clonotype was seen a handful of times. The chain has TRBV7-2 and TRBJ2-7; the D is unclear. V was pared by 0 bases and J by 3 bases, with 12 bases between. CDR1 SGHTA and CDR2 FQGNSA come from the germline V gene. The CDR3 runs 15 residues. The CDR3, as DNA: TGTGCCAGCAGCTTAGCGGTTAGTCCTAGCTACGAGCAGTACTTC. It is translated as CASSLAVSPSYEQYF.

The CDR3 spells CATSRGAGELFF. In DNA, the CDR3 is TGTGCCACCAGTCGGGGAGCCGGGGAGCTGTTTTTT. This chain joins TRBV24-1 and TRBJ2-2, with D maybe TRBD2 (5 bases). CDR1 and CDR2 from the germline V gene are KGHDR and SFDVKD. The CDR3 totals 12 residues. V lost 6 bases to trimming and J lost 6 bases, with 7 bases between them.

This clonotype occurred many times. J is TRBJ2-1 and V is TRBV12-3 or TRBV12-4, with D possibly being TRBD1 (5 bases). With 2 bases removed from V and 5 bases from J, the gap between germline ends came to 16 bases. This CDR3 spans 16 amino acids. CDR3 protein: CASSLWRSLGHNEQFF. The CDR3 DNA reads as TGTGCCAGCAGTTTATGGCGCTCCCTGGGGCACAATGAGCAGTTCTTC.

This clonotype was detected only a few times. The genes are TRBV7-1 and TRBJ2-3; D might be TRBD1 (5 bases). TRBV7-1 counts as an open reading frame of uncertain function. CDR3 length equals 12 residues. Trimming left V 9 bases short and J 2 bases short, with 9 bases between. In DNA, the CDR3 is TGTGCCAGTAGACAGACCACAGATACGCAGTATTTT. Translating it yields CASRQTTDTQYF.

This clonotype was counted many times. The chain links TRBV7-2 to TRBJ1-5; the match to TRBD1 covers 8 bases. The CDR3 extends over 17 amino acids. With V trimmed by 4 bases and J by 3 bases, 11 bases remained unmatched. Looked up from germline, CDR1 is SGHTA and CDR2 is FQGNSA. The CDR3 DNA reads TGTGCCAGCAGCTCAACCCAGGGGGCGGGGGCCAATCAGCCCCAGCATTTT. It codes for CASSSTQGAGANQPQHF. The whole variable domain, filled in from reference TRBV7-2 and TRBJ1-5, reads GAGVSQSPSNKVTEKGKDVELRCDPISGHTALYWYRQSLGQGLEFLIYFQGNSAPDKSGLPSDRFSAERTGGSVSTLTIQRTQQEDSAVYLCASSSTQGAGANQPQHFGDGTRLSIL.

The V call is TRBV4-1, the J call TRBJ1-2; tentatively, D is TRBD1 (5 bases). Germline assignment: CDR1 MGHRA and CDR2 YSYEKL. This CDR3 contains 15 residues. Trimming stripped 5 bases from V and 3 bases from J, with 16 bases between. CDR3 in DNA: TGCGCCAGCAGCACCGACCCGGAGGGGTACTATGGCTACACCTTC. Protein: CASSTDPEGYYGYTF.

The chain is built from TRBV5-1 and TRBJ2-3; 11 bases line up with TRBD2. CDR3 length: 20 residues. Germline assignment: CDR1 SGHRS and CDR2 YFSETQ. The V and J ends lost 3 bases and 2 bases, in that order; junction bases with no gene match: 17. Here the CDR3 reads CASSSKPSGRIEIPTDTQYF. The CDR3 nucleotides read TGCGCCAGCAGCTCTAAACCTAGCGGGAGGATCGAGATTCCCACAGATACGCAGTATTTT.

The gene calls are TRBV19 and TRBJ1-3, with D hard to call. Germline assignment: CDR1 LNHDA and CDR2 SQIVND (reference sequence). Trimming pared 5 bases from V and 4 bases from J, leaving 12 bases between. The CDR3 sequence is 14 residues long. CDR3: CASSPTESGNTIYF. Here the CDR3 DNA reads TGTGCCAGTAGTCCTACAGAGTCCGGAAACACCATATATTTT.

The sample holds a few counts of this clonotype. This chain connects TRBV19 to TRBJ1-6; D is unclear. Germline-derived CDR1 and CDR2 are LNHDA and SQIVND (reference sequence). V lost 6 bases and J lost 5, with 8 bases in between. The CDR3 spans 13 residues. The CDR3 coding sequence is TGTGCCAGTAGGAGGGCCGATAATTCACCCCTCCACTTT. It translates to CASRRADNSPLHF.

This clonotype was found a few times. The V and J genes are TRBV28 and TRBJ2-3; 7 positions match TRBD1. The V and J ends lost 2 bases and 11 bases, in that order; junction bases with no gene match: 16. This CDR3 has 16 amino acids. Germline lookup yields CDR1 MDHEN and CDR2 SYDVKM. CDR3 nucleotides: TGTGCCAGCAGTTTAGCAGGGACAGAAGGTACTGGTAGGCAGTATTTT. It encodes CASSLAGTEGTGRQYF. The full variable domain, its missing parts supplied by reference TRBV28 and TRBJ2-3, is DVKVTQSSRYLVKRTGEKVFLECVQDMDHENMFWYRQDPGLGLRLIYFSYDVKMKEKGDIPEGYSVSREKKERFSLILESASTNQTSMYLCASSLAGTEGTGRQYFGPGTRLTVL.

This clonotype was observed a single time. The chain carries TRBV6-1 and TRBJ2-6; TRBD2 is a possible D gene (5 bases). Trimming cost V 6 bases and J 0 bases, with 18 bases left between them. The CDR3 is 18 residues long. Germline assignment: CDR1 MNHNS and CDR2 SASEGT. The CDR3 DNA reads TGTGCCAGCAGGGGGATACTAGACTGGAACTCTGGGGCCAACGTCCTGACTTTC. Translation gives CASRGILDWNSGANVLTF.

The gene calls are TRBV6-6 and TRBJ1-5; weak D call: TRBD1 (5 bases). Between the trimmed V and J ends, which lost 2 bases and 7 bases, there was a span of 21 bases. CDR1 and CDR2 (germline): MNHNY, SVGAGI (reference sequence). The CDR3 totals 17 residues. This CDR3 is CASSYRNSDTGNQPQHF. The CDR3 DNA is TGTGCCAGCAGTTACCGAAACTCGGACACCGGGAACCAGCCCCAGCATTTT.